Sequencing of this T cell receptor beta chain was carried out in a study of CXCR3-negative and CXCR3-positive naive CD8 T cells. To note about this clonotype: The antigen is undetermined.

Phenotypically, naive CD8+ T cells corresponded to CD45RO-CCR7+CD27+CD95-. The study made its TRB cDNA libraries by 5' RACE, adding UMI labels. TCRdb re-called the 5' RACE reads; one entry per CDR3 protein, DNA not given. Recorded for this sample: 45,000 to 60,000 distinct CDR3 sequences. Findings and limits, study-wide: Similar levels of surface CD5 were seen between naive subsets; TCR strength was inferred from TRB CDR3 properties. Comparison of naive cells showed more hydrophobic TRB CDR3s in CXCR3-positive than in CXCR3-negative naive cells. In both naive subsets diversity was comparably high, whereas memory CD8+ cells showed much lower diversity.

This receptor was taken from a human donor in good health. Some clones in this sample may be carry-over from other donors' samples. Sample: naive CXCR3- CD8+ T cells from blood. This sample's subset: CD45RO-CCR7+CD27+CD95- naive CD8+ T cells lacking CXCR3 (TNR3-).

CDR3 region: CASSYSNGAGNTIYF. The rearrangement uses TRBV6-5 and TRBJ1-3. CDR1 and CDR2 (germline): MNHEY, SVGAGI. This CDR3 is built from 15 residues.